Reported below is one TCR beta chain. Its antigen remains unknown. TCRdb passed the 5' RACE reads through MiXCR, listing each CDR3 protein once. The sample lists nearly 650,000 distinct CDR3 sequences; 7.1% were seen once. The data originate from a study of identical twins. General observations from the study: Models underestimated TCR alpha sharing (out-of-frame) in monozygotic twins. In cord blood, abundant beta clonotypes had fewer insertions; memory showed no trend. A partial confounding effect on zero-insertion analyses could come from invariant MAIT and iNKT cells.

This sample was shared with a second study, whose subject was yellow fever vaccine responses in identical twins. From that study: It has been reported that, in twins, the vaccine T cell response seemed partly convergent and partly personalized.

This TCR was recovered from a woman aged 18-29 years in good health. What was sequenced was PBMCs.

The CDR3 bases are TGTGCCACCAGCAGAGATCGTCGGGGGACGAACACTGAAGCTTTCTTT. Protein: CATSRDRRGTNTEAFF. The chain employs TRBV15 and TRBJ1-1; the D gene is possibly TRBD1 (5 bases). V lost 0 bases, J lost 1 base, and 12 bases lay in between. CDR1 LNHNV and CDR2 YYDKDF come from the germline V gene (reference sequence). The CDR3 is 16 amino acids.